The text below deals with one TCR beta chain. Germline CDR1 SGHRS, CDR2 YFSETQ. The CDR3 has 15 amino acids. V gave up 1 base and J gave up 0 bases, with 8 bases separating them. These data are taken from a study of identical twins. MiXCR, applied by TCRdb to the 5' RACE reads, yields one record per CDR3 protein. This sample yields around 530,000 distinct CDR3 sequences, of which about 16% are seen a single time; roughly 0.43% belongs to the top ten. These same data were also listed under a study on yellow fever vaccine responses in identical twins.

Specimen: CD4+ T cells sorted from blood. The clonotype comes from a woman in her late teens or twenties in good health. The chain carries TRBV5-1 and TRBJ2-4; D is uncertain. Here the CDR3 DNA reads TGCGCCAGCAGCTTGAGGGCGGAAGCCAAAAACATTCAGTACTTC. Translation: CASSLRAEAKNIQYF.